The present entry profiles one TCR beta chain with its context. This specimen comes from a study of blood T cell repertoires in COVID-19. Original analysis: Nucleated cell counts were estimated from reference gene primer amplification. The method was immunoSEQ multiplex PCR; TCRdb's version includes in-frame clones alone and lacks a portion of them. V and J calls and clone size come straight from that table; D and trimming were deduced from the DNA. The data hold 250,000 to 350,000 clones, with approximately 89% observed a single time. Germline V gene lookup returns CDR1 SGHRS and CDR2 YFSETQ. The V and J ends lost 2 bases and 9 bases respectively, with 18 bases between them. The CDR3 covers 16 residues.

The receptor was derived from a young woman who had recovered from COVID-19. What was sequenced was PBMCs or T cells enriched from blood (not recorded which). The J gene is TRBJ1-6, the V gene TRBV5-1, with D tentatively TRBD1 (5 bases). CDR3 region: CASSFTGGLEGSPLHF. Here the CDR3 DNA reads TGCGCCAGCAGCTTCACCGGGGGTCTTGAAGGTTCACCCCTCCACTTT.